Below are 6 T cell receptor beta chains sequenced from a single sample in a study of blood T cell repertoires in COVID-19 (dated by TCRdb to the early 2020s). The library was produced with the immunoSEQ multiplex PCR assay. As stored in TCRdb, this immuneACCESS dataset retains in-frame rearrangements with V and J assigned. A fraction of the clones does not appear; measured against another copy, unresolved V genes explain less than half of the discrepancy, and the remainder lacks a known reason. Here the sample has roughly 240,000 clones; around 86% occur a single time. Together, the top ten hold about 1.6% of the sample. Sequenced: peripheral blood. The receptors shown here come from a woman aged 55-70 years who had recovered from COVID-19.

In this sample, this clone turned up once. The chain combines TRBV6-2 or TRBV6-3 with TRBJ2-7, with D possibly being TRBD1 (6 bases). The CDR3 is made up of 14 amino acids. Germline lookup yields CDR1 MNHEY and CDR2 SVGEGT. V was trimmed by 2 bases and J by 6 bases, leaving 14 bases between them. CDR3 bases: TGTGCCAGCAGTTACCCTGGGACAAGTCGCGAGCAGTACTTC. Translating it yields CASSYPGTSREQYF.

The V call is TRBV6-6, the J call TRBJ2-1; possibly TRBD1 for D (6 bases). The CDR3 is made up of 14 amino acids. Germline V gene sequence: CDR1 MNHNY, CDR2 SVGAGI (reference sequence). V was shortened by 5 bases and J by 1 base, with 9 bases between the two germline ends. The CDR3 here is CASSRQVSYNEQFF. In nucleotides, the CDR3 is TGTGCCAGCAGTCGACAGGTATCCTACAATGAGCAGTTCTTC.

The chain uses TRBV7-2 and TRBJ2-7, with 11 bases identical to TRBD2. The CDR3 contains 15 residues. The V segment lost 3 bases and the J segment 5 bases; nucleotides outside the gene matches: 6. The germline V gene has CDR1 SGHTA and CDR2 FQGNSA. The CDR3 here is CASSFQASGGHEQYF. CDR3 nucleotides: TGTGCCAGCAGCTTCCAAGCTAGCGGGGGGCACGAGCAGTACTTC.

The chain carries TRBV11-2 and TRBJ2-2; a possible D gene is TRBD1 (5 bases). This CDR3 has 15 residues. Trimming took off 2 bases at V and 4 bases at J, with 11 bases between the two ends. Per germline, CDR1 SGHAT and CDR2 FQNNGV. CDR3 residues: CASSLRAGLTGELFF. Here the CDR3 DNA reads TGTGCCAGCAGCTTAAGGGCAGGGCTCACCGGGGAGCTGTTTTTT. The full variable domain, its missing parts supplied by reference TRBV11-2 and TRBJ2-2, is EAGVAQSPRYKIIEKRQSVAFWCNPISGHATLYWYQQILGQGPKLLIQFQNNGVVDDSQLPKDRFSAERLKGVDSTLKIQPAKLEDSAVYLCASSLRAGLTGELFFGEGSRLTVL.

The chain couples TRBV19 to TRBJ2-7; 8 bases match TRBD2. This CDR3 is 13 amino acids long. The junction had 4 bases not matched to a gene; V was cut back by 4 bases and J by 5 bases. Germline assignment: CDR1 LNHDA and CDR2 SQIVND (reference sequence). The CDR3 DNA is TGTGCCAGTAGTAAGGGACTAGGGGACGAGCAGTACTTC. Its translation: CASSKGLGDEQYF.

Concerning this clone: The sample contains more than one DNA sequence encoding this CDR3. V is TRBV5-6 and J is TRBJ1-2; 7 bases match TRBD1. Germline V gives CDR1 SGHDT, CDR2 YYEEEE. Trimming at V came to 2 bases and at J to 8 bases, leaving 6 bases not matched to a gene. CDR3 length: 13 residues. The CDR3 here is CASSFDRVRGYTF. CDR3 nucleotide sequence: TGTGCCAGCAGCTTCGACAGGGTAAGAGGCTACACCTTC.